This is a list of T cell receptor beta chains from one sample in a study of siplizumab effects on memory and regulatory T cells. The data were produced by immunoSEQ multiplex PCR, yet TCRdb's version contains in-frame clones alone and is incomplete. The sample yields 65,000 to 85,000 clones, 93% seen once. Specimen: CD8+ T cells sorted from blood. The receptor source for this set is a human donor in good health. Each CDR3 is given with its conserved first and last residue. A D gene is named only where the DNA matches it firmly. Size is stated for part of the rows, as once, few or many counts, or as a class when the clone is expanded.

J gene: TRBJ1-6
D gene: TRBD1
clone size: -
V gene: TRBV13
CDR3 protein: CASSLTGTESPLHF
CDR3 DNA: TGTGCCAGCAGCTTGACAGGGACGGAGTCACCCCTCCACTTT

J gene: TRBJ2-1
D gene: -
clone size: -
V gene: TRBV6-5
CDR3 protein: CASSYSGPTNNEQFF
CDR3 DNA: TGTGCCAGCAGTTACTCGGGACCGACGAACAATGAGCAGTTCTTC

J gene: TRBJ2-5
D gene: TRBD2
clone size: -
V gene: TRBV18
CDR3 protein: CASEGTSGEETQYF
CDR3 DNA: TGTGCCAGCGAAGGGACTAGCGGGGAAGAGACCCAGTACTTC

J gene: TRBJ1-1
D gene: TRBD1
clone size: -
V gene: TRBV2
CDR3 protein: CASAETGAMNTEAFF
CDR3 DNA: TGTGCCAGTGCCGAGACAGGGGCGATGAACACTGAAGCTTTCTTT

J gene: TRBJ1-2
D gene: TRBD1
clone size: -
V gene: TRBV5-4
CDR3 protein: CATPGGEGYTF
CDR3 DNA: TGTGCCACCCCAGGGGGAGAGGGCTACACCTTC

J gene: TRBJ2-7
D gene: -
clone size: -
V gene: TRBV9
CDR3 protein: CASSPARGAYEQYF
CDR3 DNA: TGTGCCAGCAGCCCCGCTCGGGGGGCATACGAGCAGTACTTC

J gene: TRBJ2-1
D gene: TRBD2
clone size: -
V gene: TRBV7-6
CDR3 protein: CASSGLAGNEQFF
CDR3 DNA: TGTGCCAGCTCGGGACTAGCGGGCAATGAGCAGTTCTTC

J gene: TRBJ2-7
D gene: TRBD2
clone size: -
V gene: TRBV23-1
CDR3 protein: CASSQSGRLAGTYEQYF
CDR3 DNA: TGCGCCAGCAGTCAATCGGGACGACTAGCGGGGACCTACGAGCAGTACTTC

J gene: TRBJ1-2
D gene: -
clone size: -
V gene: TRBV12-5
CDR3 protein: CASGTGTHYGYTF
CDR3 DNA: TGTGCTAGTGGAACTGGGACACACTATGGCTACACCTTC

J gene: TRBJ2-7
D gene: -
clone size: few
V gene: TRBV5-4
CDR3 protein: CASSSAAPTGSHEQYF
CDR3 DNA: TGTGCCAGCAGCTCCGCGGCTCCGACCGGGTCCCACGAGCAGTACTTC

J gene: TRBJ2-2
D gene: TRBD1
clone size: -
V gene: TRBV28
CDR3 protein: CAAQYGTGSNTGELFF
CDR3 DNA: TGTGCAGCGCAGTATGGGACAGGGTCGAACACCGGGGAGCTGTTTTTT

J gene: TRBJ2-5
D gene: -
clone size: -
V gene: TRBV5-5
CDR3 protein: CASSSGILVAQYF
CDR3 DNA: TGTGCCAGCAGCTCTGGGATCCTCGTGGCCCAGTACTTC

J gene: TRBJ2-7
D gene: TRBD2
clone size: -
V gene: TRBV30
CDR3 protein: CAWSVNGGAYEQYF
CDR3 DNA: TGTGCCTGGAGTGTTAACGGGGGGGCATACGAGCAGTACTTC

J gene: TRBJ2-7
D gene: -
clone size: -
V gene: TRBV2
CDR3 protein: CASSEMGTGTYEQYF
CDR3 DNA: TGTGCCAGCAGTGAAATGGGGACGGGAACCTACGAGCAGTACTTC

J gene: TRBJ2-3
D gene: -
clone size: -
V gene: TRBV12-5
CDR3 protein: CASGPGVGLGDTQYF
CDR3 DNA: TGTGCTAGTGGCCCGGGGGTGGGGCTGGGAGATACGCAGTATTTT

J gene: TRBJ2-7
D gene: -
clone size: -
V gene: TRBV7-9
CDR3 protein: CASSLAWTYDAPYEQYF
CDR3 DNA: TGTGCCAGCAGCTTAGCCTGGACATATGATGCTCCCTACGAGCAGTACTTC

J gene: TRBJ1-6
D gene: TRBD1
clone size: -
V gene: TRBV5-6
CDR3 protein: CASSLTPSWDRGNNSPLHF
CDR3 DNA: TGTGCCAGCAGCTTGACCCCTTCATGGGACAGGGGAAACAATTCACCCCTCCACTTT

J gene: TRBJ2-3
D gene: -
clone size: once
V gene: TRBV4-3
CDR3 protein: CASSQVLTSTDTQYF
CDR3 DNA: TGCGCCAGCAGCCAAGTTCTAACTAGCACAGATACGCAGTATTTT

J gene: TRBJ1-1
D gene: TRBD1
clone size: -
V gene: TRBV7-2
CDR3 protein: CASSLGQGNTEAFF
CDR3 DNA: TGTGCCAGCAGCCTGGGACAGGGAAACACTGAAGCTTTCTTT

J gene: TRBJ2-5
D gene: -
clone size: -
V gene: TRBV9
CDR3 protein: CASSASELVGGVETQYF
CDR3 DNA: TGTGCCAGCAGCGCTTCAGAACTAGTAGGCGGAGTGGAGACCCAGTACTTC

J gene: TRBJ2-2
D gene: TRBD1
clone size: -
V gene: TRBV5-6
CDR3 protein: CASSFGTGNTGELFF
CDR3 DNA: TGTGCCAGCAGCTTCGGGACAGGTAACACCGGGGAGCTGTTTTTT

J gene: TRBJ1-1
D gene: -
clone size: -
V gene: TRBV7-8
CDR3 protein: CASSLGREAFF
CDR3 DNA: TGTGCCAGCAGTCTAGGCAGGGAAGCTTTCTTT

J gene: TRBJ2-2
D gene: -
clone size: -
V gene: TRBV25-1
CDR3 protein: CASSVRTGELFF
CDR3 DNA: TGTGCCAGCAGTGTTCGAACCGGGGAGCTGTTTTTT

J gene: TRBJ2-2
D gene: -
clone size: -
V gene: TRBV5-4
CDR3 protein: CAIHRPLTGELFF
CDR3 DNA: TGTGCCATCCACCGACCTCTCACCGGGGAGCTGTTTTTT

J gene: TRBJ2-1
D gene: -
clone size: -
V gene: TRBV27
CDR3 protein: CASSTYNEQFF
CDR3 DNA: TGTGCCAGCAGTACGTACAATGAGCAGTTCTTC

J gene: TRBJ2-5
D gene: -
clone size: -
V gene: TRBV5-1
CDR3 protein: CASSSIQETQYF
CDR3 DNA: TGCGCCAGCAGCTCGATCCAAGAGACCCAGTACTTC

J gene: TRBJ1-3
D gene: -
clone size: -
V gene: TRBV6-5
CDR3 protein: CASSDTFEDTIYF
CDR3 DNA: TGTGCCAGCAGCGACACTTTTGAGGACACCATATATTTT